This T cell receptor beta chain stems from a study of cytomegalovirus exposure and HLA in healthy donors. PCR involved 60 Vbeta and 13 Jbeta primers. Clones were sequenced by immunoSEQ multiplex PCR, and TCRdb holds only the in-frame ones, with some missing. The sample records some 200,000 clones, about 85% being singletons. Details on this clone: Its antigen is currently unknown.

Germline V gene sequence: CDR1 SGHTA, CDR2 FQGNSA. This CDR3 is built from 14 residues. Germline trimming cut 5 bases from V and 4 bases from J; bases unmatched to any gene: 5. Overall study results and limits: In an earlier analysis, about 87% or about 30%: the productive usage of most TCR beta V segments. Among the most significant clusters, several appeared linked to common viral pathogens in a later analysis. Likely technical artifact: a cluster of highly shared sequence variants. Analysis was carried out at a later point, and it linked a missense DCLRE1C variant to TCR beta V- and J-gene trimming.

Sequenced material: PBMCs. The sequence derives from a male donor in good health and CMV-seropositive. The chain is built from TRBV7-2 and TRBJ2-3; 8 nucleotides agree with TRBD2. The DNA for the CDR3 is TGTGCCAGCAGCCTAGGACTAGCCCCAGATACGCAGTATTTT. Its translation is CASSLGLAPDTQYF.